Detailed here is one T cell receptor (beta chain). Its target is not known. The data were obtained in a study of shared clonotypes between healthy human individuals. Per the germline V gene, CDR1 is MDHEN and CDR2 is SYDVKM. V gave up 4 bases and J gave up 5 bases, with 7 bases separating them. The CDR3 has 12 residues. General observations from the study: When naive CD4 clonotypes were compared across a few donors, about 5% were shared.

Naive CD8 populations comprised CD45RO-negative cells positively selected for CCR7, excluding terminally differentiated effector memory CD45RA+ cells. Profiling relied on immunoSEQ multiplex PCR, and the TCRdb table lists in-frame clones only, not all of them. The top ten hold about 1.1% of the sample, which has around 2,000,000 clones, 85% to 95% seen once. This sequence originates from a man aged 18 to 30 in good health. Sequencing used naive CD8+ T cells sorted from blood. The J gene is TRBJ2-3, the V gene TRBV28, with D possibly being TRBD1 (5 bases). This chain's CDR3 is CASSSDIDTQYF. Written as DNA, the CDR3 is TGTGCCAGCAGTTCGGACATAGATACGCAGTATTTT.